These 7 T cell receptor beta chains were sequenced from one sample in a study of shared clonotypes between healthy human individuals (dated by TCRdb to the early 2020s). CD8 naive samples were obtained by positive selection for CCR7 among CD45RO-negative cells, yielding a CD45RA+CCR7+ population from which TemRA cells were excluded. The method behind the library was the immunoSEQ multiplex PCR assay. Imported from immuneACCESS, the table was reduced by TCRdb to in-frame sequences with V and J called. These copies leave out some clones; in studies compared against another copy, an unresolved V gene accounts for under half, and the cause of the remainder is not known. Present in this sample are some 740,000 clones, 80% to 95% of which were seen just once. The ten largest clones represent around 24% of the sample. Sequencing was performed on naive CD8+ T cells sorted from blood. The cell subset or site label on this specimen signifies: CD45RA+CCR7+. The receptors here all came from a young man in good health.

Here the CDR3 reads CASSLAGPGAAYGYTF. In DNA form, the CDR3 reads TGTGCCAGCAGCTTAGCTGGGCCCGGGGCCGCCTATGGCTACACCTTC. The rearrangement links TRBV7-6 to TRBJ1-2; maybe TRBD1 (5 bases). Germline-derived CDR1 and CDR2 are SGHVS and FNYEAQ. This CDR3 is built from 16 residues. V was clipped by 0 bases and J by 4 bases, with 15 bases between them.

The CDR3 nucleotides are TGCGCCAGCAGTGCGTTTGCTAGCGGGGGGAACGAGCAGTACTTC. Translation gives CASSAFASGGNEQYF. The chain has TRBV10-2 and TRBJ2-7; TRBD2 agrees at 11 bases. The CDR3 contains 15 residues. V lost 4 bases and J lost 5; bases outside the gene matches: 7. The germline V gene has CDR1 WSHSY and CDR2 SAAADI.

The sample holds one count of this clone. The V and J genes are TRBV5-4 and TRBJ2-7, with 7 bases lining up with TRBD1. Germline V gives CDR1 SGHNT, CDR2 YYREEE (reference sequence). J gave up 3 bases and V 2 bases, and 8 bases lay outside the gene matches. There are 15 residues in the CDR3. The CDR3 coding sequence is TGTGCCAGCAGCTTAAAAAAAGGGGGCTACTACGAGCAGTACTTC. Residues: CASSLKKGGYYEQYF.

V is TRBV7-8 and J is TRBJ2-1; D is perhaps TRBD2 (6 bases). Germline CDR1 reads SGHVS; CDR2 reads FQNEAQ. V dropped 5 bases and J dropped 5 bases, with 28 bases sitting between them. This CDR3 is built from 19 residues. The CDR3 bases are TGTGCCAGCAGCGCCCGCTTTTTTGATATAGCGGCAAAAAACAATGAGCAGTTCTTC. Protein product: CASSARFFDIAAKNNEQFF.

The V call is TRBV11-2, the J call TRBJ2-7; D is uncertain. Germline CDR1 reads SGHAT; CDR2 reads FQNNGV. The CDR3 loop spans 14 amino acids. Trimming stripped 5 bases from V and 3 bases from J, with 14 bases between. In DNA, the CDR3 is TGTGCCAGCAGCACAAAGCCGTACGGCTACGAGCAGTACTTC. Its protein product is CASSTKPYGYEQYF.

J is TRBJ1-1 and V is TRBV9; weak D call: TRBD1 (6 bases). Trimming shortened V by 4 bases and J by 4 bases, and 14 bases separated the two germline ends. The CDR3 has 14 amino acids. The germline V gene has CDR1 SGDLS and CDR2 YYNGEE. CDR3 sequence (DNA): TGTGCCAGCAGCCTGGACAGCGGAATCACTGAAGCTTTCTTT. Translating gives CASSLDSGITEAFF.

This clone was detected only once. The gene calls are TRBV28 and TRBJ2-5; no firm D call. CDR3 length: 14 residues. The V end was cut by 7 bases, the J end by 2 bases, with 14 bases between. Germline CDR1 reads MDHEN; CDR2 reads SYDVKM. This CDR3 reads CASTAWTEQETQYF. DNA for the CDR3: TGTGCCAGCACTGCATGGACGGAGCAAGAGACCCAGTACTTC. Together with reference TRBV28 and TRBJ2-5, the CDR3 gives the full variable domain: DVKVTQSSRYLVKRTGEKVFLECVQDMDHENMFWYRQDPGLGLRLIYFSYDVKMKEKGDIPEGYSVSREKKERFSLILESASTNQTSMYLCASTAWTEQETQYFGPGTRLLVL.